This T cell receptor (beta chain) was sequenced during a study of shared clonotypes between healthy human individuals. Selected positively for CCR7 and CD45RO-negative, naive CD8 cells excluded terminally differentiated effector memory CD45RA+ cells. TCRdb keeps only in-frame clones here, not all; method: immunoSEQ multiplex PCR. The sample contains approximately 2,000,000 clones, about 93% of which appear only once. The V gene lost 2 bases and the J gene lost 7 bases, with 9 bases spanning the gap. Germline assignment: CDR1 MNHEY and CDR2 SMNVEV (reference sequence). The CDR3 is made up of 13 amino acids.

The J gene is TRBJ1-5, the V gene TRBV27, with D unclear. This clonotype originated in a man between 18 and 35 years old in good health. Some clones in this sample may be carry-over from other donors' samples. The sequenced material came from naive CD8+ T cells from PBMCs. CDR3 sequence reads: CASSLGSYQPQHF. The DNA of the CDR3 is TGTGCCAGCAGTTTAGGGTCGTACCAGCCCCAGCATTTT.